These 27 T cell receptor beta chains came from one sample sequenced in a study of shared clonotypes between healthy human individuals. TCRdb's table, derived via immunoSEQ multiplex PCR, lists solely in-frame clones and lacks some. The table has approximately 350,000 clones, approximately 79% seen once. Sequences were obtained from memory CD4+ T cells sorted from blood. Stated subset: CD45RA-negative fraction. These receptors were collected from a man aged 25-40 years in good health.

This clone has just a few counts. CDR3 sequence reads: CASSPVTGGAGIQYF. The CDR3 DNA follows: TGTGCCAGCTCACCAGTAACAGGGGGCGCAGGCATTCAGTACTTC. This sequence joins TRBV18 and TRBJ2-4; 9 bases align to TRBD1. CDR1 and CDR2 from the germline V gene are KGHSH and LQKENI. Trimming removed 2 bases from V and 9 bases from J; junction bases left unmatched: 8. The CDR3 extends over 15 amino acids. Full variable domain (rest looked up from reference TRBV18 and TRBJ2-4): NAGVMQNPRHLVRRRGQEARLRCSPMKGHSHVYWYRQLPEEGLKFMVYLQKENIIDESGMPKERFSAEFPKEGPSILRIQQVVRGDSAAYFCASSPVTGGAGIQYFGAGTRLSVL.

The gene calls are TRBV5-1 and TRBJ2-5; 7 bases are a match to TRBD1. Germline CDR1 is SGHRS and CDR2 is YFSETQ. The V gene end was trimmed by 2 bases and the J gene end by 9 bases; junction bases not matched to a gene: 7. The CDR3 sequence is 13 residues long. The CDR3 bases are TGCGCCAGCAGCTTCGACAGGGAAAGGTCCCAGTACTTC. Its translation: CASSFDRERSQYF.

This rearrangement joins TRBV7-2 to TRBJ2-7; D is uncertain. Trimming left V 1 base short and J 3 bases short, with 10 bases between. Germline V CDR1 and CDR2: SGHTA, FQGNSA. This CDR3 has 14 amino acids. CDR3 protein: CASSLGPRYYEQYF. The CDR3 DNA sequence: TGTGCCAGCAGCTTAGGTCCCAGGTACTACGAGCAGTACTTC. Full variable domain (rest looked up from reference TRBV7-2 and TRBJ2-7): GAGVSQSPSNKVTEKGKDVELRCDPISGHTALYWYRQSLGQGLEFLIYFQGNSAPDKSGLPSDRFSAERTGGSVSTLTIQRTQQEDSAVYLCASSLGPRYYEQYFGPGTRLTVT.

The chain links TRBV14 to TRBJ2-1, with 7 positions matching TRBD1. The V gene's germline CDR1 is SGHDN and CDR2 FVKESK. The CDR3 loop spans 15 amino acids. V trimming: 3 bases; J trimming: 4 bases; junction bases outside the gene matches: 6. The CDR3 spells CASSQLGQIYNEQFF. CDR3 in DNA: TGTGCCAGCAGCCAGCTGGGACAGATTTACAATGAGCAGTTCTTC.

The chain links TRBV5-1 to TRBJ2-2, with TRBD1 matching 9 bases. CDR3 size: 15 residues. V shed 4 bases, J shed 5 bases, and the junction held 6 bases outside the gene matches. CDR1 and CDR2 (germline): SGHRS, YFSETQ. This CDR3 is CASSPDRGYTGELFF. The DNA of the CDR3 is TGCGCCAGCAGCCCGGACAGGGGTTATACCGGGGAGCTGTTTTTT.

The chain joins TRBV11-3 to TRBJ2-7, with D possibly being TRBD2 (5 bases). CDR1 SGHNT and CDR2 YENEEA come from the germline V gene. This CDR3 comprises 13 residues. V lost 1 base and J lost 4, with 8 bases in between. The CDR3 reads CASSLGAVYEQYF. The CDR3 DNA is TGTGCCAGCAGCTTAGGAGCGGTATACGAGCAGTACTTC.

This chain connects TRBV30 to TRBJ2-7; 8 bases are a match to TRBD1. The CDR3 spans 15 residues. Germline CDR1 is GTSNPN and CDR2 is SVGIG (reference sequence). The V gene end was trimmed by 0 bases and the J gene end by 4 bases; junction bases not matched to a gene: 8. This CDR3 reads CAWSVRTGKSYEQYF. CDR3 DNA sequence: TGTGCCTGGAGTGTTCGGACAGGGAAAAGTTACGAGCAGTACTTC.

This chain joins TRBV7-2 and TRBJ2-7; 11 nucleotides agree with TRBD1. The CDR3 sequence is 13 residues long. The ends lost 6 bases at V and 6 bases at J; junction bases unmatched: 4. The V gene's germline CDR1 is SGHTA and CDR2 FQGNSA. In nucleotides, the CDR3 is TGTGCCAGCAGTCGGACAGGGGGCCGCGAGCAGTACTTC. Translated, it gives CASSRTGGREQYF. Looking up the rest from reference TRBV7-2 and TRBJ2-7 gives the full variable domain: GAGVSQSPSNKVTEKGKDVELRCDPISGHTALYWYRQSLGQGLEFLIYFQGNSAPDKSGLPSDRFSAERTGGSVSTLTIQRTQQEDSAVYLCASSRTGGREQYFGPGTRLTVT.

Worth noting for this clone: Other DNA sequences from this sample encode an identical CDR3 as well. The chain carries TRBV11-3 and TRBJ2-1; D is uncertain. Trimming removed 5 bases at V and 2 bases at J, with 4 bases between. This CDR3 comprises 12 residues. CDR1 is SGHNT, CDR2 YENEEA, per germline. CDR3: CASSHTYNEQFF. DNA of the CDR3: TGTGCCAGCAGCCACACCTACAATGAGCAGTTCTTC.

The V gene is TRBV5-4, the J gene TRBJ2-3; D gene uncertain. Germline V gene sequence: CDR1 SGHNT, CDR2 YYREEE (reference sequence). CDR3 length equals 15 residues. Trimming took 1 base from V and 1 from J, leaving 10 bases between them. Here the CDR3 DNA reads TGTGCCAGCAGCTTGCGGTTCACAGGCACAGATACGCAGTATTTT. This translates into CASSLRFTGTDTQYF.

V is TRBV15 and J is TRBJ1-4; 7 bases align to TRBD1. The CDR3 contains 15 residues. With V trimmed by 4 bases and J by 6 bases, 8 bases remained unmatched. CDR1 LNHNV and CDR2 YYDKDF come from the germline V gene (reference sequence). CDR3 loop: CATSTPPGTDEKLFF. The DNA for the CDR3 is TGTGCCACCAGCACCCCACCTGGGACAGATGAAAAACTGTTTTTT.

The chain couples TRBV19 to TRBJ2-2; the match to TRBD1 covers 9 bases. V lost 9 bases to trimming and J lost 4 bases; unmatched junction nucleotides: 6. Germline V gene lookup returns CDR1 LNHDA and CDR2 SQIVND (reference sequence). The CDR3 loop spans 14 amino acids. This CDR3 reads CASGQGWSTGELFF. The CDR3, as DNA: TGTGCCAGCGGACAGGGGTGGAGCACCGGGGAGCTGTTTTTT.

V usage is TRBV2 and J usage is TRBJ2-1, with unresolved D. Trimming cost V 6 bases and J 9 bases, with 12 bases left between them. Germline V gives CDR1 SNHLY, CDR2 FYNNEI. This CDR3 region has 12 residues. DNA of the CDR3: TGTGCCAGCAGCGAGGCGTTGGGTGAGCAGTTCTTC. It translates to CASSEALGEQFF.

The chain employs TRBV6-6 and TRBJ2-7; D not certain. The V and J ends lost 5 bases and 0 bases respectively, with 8 bases between them. This CDR3 is 13 amino acids long. Germline CDR1 and CDR2: MNHNY and SVGAGI (reference sequence). In nucleotides, the CDR3 is TGTGCCAGCAGTACGACCAACTCCTACGAGCAGTACTTC. Its translation: CASSTTNSYEQYF.

The gene calls are TRBV9 and TRBJ1-5, with D perhaps TRBD1 (5 bases). The CDR3 contains 15 residues. V lost 0 bases to trimming and J lost 4 bases, with 11 bases between them. Germline V gives CDR1 SGDLS, CDR2 YYNGEE. The DNA of the CDR3 is TGTGCCAGCAGCGTAGTGGGGACTCCAAATCAGCCCCAGCATTTT. Translating it yields CASSVVGTPNQPQHF.

To note about this clone: The germline gene is not matched at one end of the junction; a read error may be the cause. The CDR3 DNA is TGTGCTAGCAGCTTAAACGGGTTAGCGGGAGTCGGTGAGCAGTTCTTC. This encodes CASSLNGLAGVGEQFF. V gene TRBV7-7 combines with J gene TRBJ2-1; 9 bases align to TRBD2. This CDR3 is 16 amino acids long. CDR1 and CDR2 from the germline V gene are SSHAT and FNYEAQ (reference sequence).

A single count supports this clone. The chain carries TRBV2 and TRBJ2-5; 7 bases match TRBD1. This CDR3 has 14 amino acids. V shed 5 bases and J 5 bases; nucleotides not matched to a gene: 8. CDR1 and CDR2 from the germline V gene are SNHLY and FYNNEI. CDR3 protein: CASSPQGRGETQYF. CDR3 sequence (DNA): TGTGCCAGCAGTCCACAGGGGCGAGGGGAGACCCAGTACTTC.

This chain joins TRBV27 and TRBJ1-4; 7 bases map to TRBD1. Germline V gene lookup returns CDR1 MNHEY and CDR2 SMNVEV (reference sequence). Trimming at V came to 6 bases and at J to 6 bases, leaving 10 bases not matched to a gene. The CDR3 is 15 residues long. The CDR3 sequence is CASSRRGLEDEKLFF. CDR3 coding DNA: TGTGCCAGCAGCCGTAGGGGGCTGGAGGATGAAAAACTGTTTTTT.

The chain has TRBV5-1 and TRBJ2-1; no reliable D call. Trimming took 0 bases from V and 6 from J, leaving 10 bases between them. This CDR3 is 14 amino acids long. The germline V gene encodes CDR1 SGHRS and CDR2 YFSETQ. This CDR3 is CASSLVPDINEQFF. The CDR3 nucleotides are TGCGCCAGCAGCTTGGTCCCTGACATCAATGAGCAGTTCTTC.

J is TRBJ1-5 and V is TRBV6-6; D unresolved. V shed 5 bases and J shed 9 bases, with 20 bases lying between them. The CDR3 covers 15 residues. Germline loops: CDR1 MNHNY, CDR2 SVGAGI (reference sequence). In nucleotides, the CDR3 is TGTGCCAGCAGTCCGATAATGGAGGCCGCCTCGCCCCAGCATTTT. It encodes CASSPIMEAASPQHF.

The CDR3 sequence is CGGPRTSGQGVLYEQYF. In DNA, the CDR3 is TGTGGGGGCCCGCGAACTTCGGGACAGGGTGTCCTATACGAGCAGTACTTC. The chain employs TRBV5-5 and TRBJ2-7, with TRBD1 matching 9 bases. This CDR3 region has 17 residues. The V gene's germline CDR1 is SGHKS and CDR2 YYEKEE (reference sequence).

This clone has more than one count but fewer than ten. The CDR3 sequence is CASSLDGTWGEQFF. CDR3 nucleotides: TGCGCCAGCAGCTTGGATGGGACTTGGGGTGAGCAGTTCTTC. The rearrangement joins TRBV5-1 to TRBJ2-1, with D tentatively TRBD2 (6 bases). Germline CDR1 reads SGHRS; CDR2 reads YFSETQ. Trimming took 0 bases from V and 9 from J, leaving 13 bases between them. This CDR3 comprises 14 residues. Complete variable domain (other parts from reference TRBV5-1 and TRBJ2-1): KAGVTQTPRYLIKTRGQQVTLSCSPISGHRSVSWYQQTPGQGLQFLFEYFSETQRNKGNFPGRFSGRQFSNSRSEMNVSTLELGDSALYLCASSLDGTWGEQFFGPGTRLTVL.

The chain carries TRBV11-3 and TRBJ1-1, with unresolved D. The V end lost 3 bases, the J end lost 4 bases, and 9 bases lay between the germline ends. Germline lookup yields CDR1 SGHNT and CDR2 YENEEA. The CDR3 sequence is 13 residues long. The CDR3 spells CASSLVGSTEAFF. The CDR3 bases are TGTGCCAGCAGCTTGGTAGGGAGCACTGAAGCTTTCTTT.

The chain uses TRBV25-1 and TRBJ2-7; D is uncertain. Germline V gene lookup returns CDR1 MGHDK and CDR2 SYGVNS. This CDR3 contains 15 residues. The ends were cut back, 6 bases at V and 0 bases at J, with 15 bases in the middle. In DNA form, the CDR3 reads TGTGCCAGCAGCCCCTCGAGGCAGTCCTCCTACGAGCAGTACTTC. Its translation: CASSPSRQSSYEQYF.

A note on this clone: Different DNA sequences within this sample yield the same CDR3. V usage is TRBV5-4 and J usage is TRBJ2-5, with 10 bases aligning to TRBD2. V lost 2 bases to trimming and J lost 7 bases; unmatched junction nucleotides: 11. Germline V gives CDR1 SGHNT, CDR2 YYREEE (reference sequence). The CDR3 is 16 amino acids. The CDR3 region has the DNA TGTGCCAGCAGCTTAAGCTTAGCGGGAGGATCAGGGACCCAGTACTTC. Translation: CASSLSLAGGSGTQYF.

The chain couples TRBV7-9 to TRBJ2-5; perhaps TRBD1 as D (5 bases). V was clipped by 6 bases and J by 5 bases, with 19 bases between them. The CDR3 is made up of 15 amino acids. Germline V gene lookup returns CDR1 SEHNR and CDR2 FQNEAQ (reference sequence). CDR3 nucleotide sequence: TGTGCCAGCAGTCCCCCCGGACACGTGGGGGAGACCCAGTACTTC. It translates to CASSPPGHVGETQYF.

The chain uses TRBV7-7 and TRBJ2-1, with a weak D call TRBD1 (8 bases). The CDR3 consists of 13 residues. Trimming took 1 base from V and 9 from J, leaving 10 bases between them. Germline CDR1 SSHAT, CDR2 FNYEAQ (reference sequence). CDR3 amino acids: CASSLDRGGEQFF. CDR3 in DNA: TGTGCCAGCAGCTTAGACAGGGGGGGTGAGCAGTTCTTC.